This entry features one TCR beta chain sequence. This clone was counted once. Its antigen is currently not known. Per-base qualities were not stored, and no clone one base away is much larger. V and J lose 0 bases and 3 bases, and a span of 8 bases separates them. For CDR1 and CDR2, the germline V gene lists MGHRA and YSYEKL. The CDR3, from cysteine to phenylalanine, totals 14 residues. Of all the DNA, just the CDR3 is kept, 42 bases in frame from base 1. The CDR3 regions of human TCRbeta chains were analyzed by immunosequencing. The paper's data handling went like this. TCRs in the repertoires were compared against a reference library of SARS-CoV-2-specific TCRs that had been generated with the MIRA antigen-specificity platform. Breadth was defined as the fraction of unique TCRs that were SARS-CoV-2-associated, and depth was defined as the fraction of total T cells that were SARS-CoV-2-associated. Using the MIRA data, each spike-specific TCR was assigned both to the spike region to which the TCR was reactive and to a CD4 or CD8 class. Log10-transformed breadth and depth values were compared by one-way ANOVA with Sidak's multiple comparisons tests. TCRdb carries this immuneACCESS record with in-frame sequences only. Its versions omit some clonotypes, under half of them owing to an unresolved V gene in the studies checked, with the rest unexplained. From that table come the V and J calls and clone size; the DNA was used to work out D and trimming. The sample yields over 120,000 clones; about 92% were counted once. The top ten clonotypes cover around 10% of the sample.

The sample's time point, from its label and the paper: sample from adult after SARS-CoV-2 infection, after symptom onset. A couple of convalescent COVID-19 patients, sampled after symptom onset from adults with prior SARS-CoV-2 infection, were also TCR-sequenced for comparison. The entry originates in a study of T cell responses to AZD1222 COVID-19 vaccine (dated by TCRdb to the early 2020s). Study-level background: A total of about 240 trial participants underwent TCR sequencing, of whom 200 to 220 received two doses of AZD1222 and some 25 received two doses of the MenACWY control vaccine. Trial participants were enrolled by age into 18-55, 56-69 and 70-plus year subgroups, with roughly 160, 29 and 62 TCR-sequenced participants respectively. The research as a whole found: After two AZD1222 doses, both the breadth and the depth of spike-specific TCRs were significantly higher than at day 0 and than in MenACWY recipients. Nearly half of unique spike-specific TCRs reportedly recognized epitopes outside regions mutated in the B.1.351 and B.1.1.7 variants. Because no day 14 peak-response samples were available, repertoires were characterized only after the peak T cell response. Conclusions about previously exposed vaccinees were limited because only six or seven AZD1222 recipients were SARS-CoV-2 seropositive at baseline. Participants were mostly white British and included more females than males, and it was suggested by the authors that clonal diversity may have been underestimated. The vaccine-associated CD4 TCRs covered the entire spike protein, and the dominant responses fell in regions 160-218 and 743-854. In the small 56-69-year group, the increase in depth fell short of significance, most likely because of low power.

The material sequenced was peripheral blood, taken after recovery from COVID-19. The TCR originated in an adult who had recovered from COVID-19. This receptor chain uses TRBV4-1 and TRBJ1-2; TRBD1 is possibly the D segment (5 matching bases). The CDR3 corresponds to CASSQDPGYYGYTF. Read as DNA, the sequence is TGCGCCAGCAGCCAAGATCCAGGGTACTATGGCTACACCTTC.